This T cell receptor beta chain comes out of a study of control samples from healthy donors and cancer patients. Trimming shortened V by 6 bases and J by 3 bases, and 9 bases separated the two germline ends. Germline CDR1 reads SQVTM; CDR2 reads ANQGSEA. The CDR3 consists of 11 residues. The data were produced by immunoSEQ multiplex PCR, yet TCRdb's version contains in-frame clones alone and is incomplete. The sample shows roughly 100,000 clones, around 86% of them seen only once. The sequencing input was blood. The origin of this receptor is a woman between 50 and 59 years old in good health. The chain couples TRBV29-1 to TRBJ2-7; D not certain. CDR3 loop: CSVRLFYEQYF. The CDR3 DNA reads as TGCAGCGTCAGACTTTTCTACGAGCAGTACTTC.